The rows below give T cell receptor beta chains drawn from one sample of a study of blood T cell repertoires in COVID-19. Measured with immunoSEQ multiplex PCR; TCRdb has only the in-frame clones, and not every one. This sample has tens of thousands of clones; just over 90% occur once, and the top ten carry 1.6%. Specimen: peripheral blood. Receptor source: a human donor in a cohort sampled during active COVID-19. Both conserved end residues are trimmed from each CDR3. Each record gives: J gene, V gene, D gene, CDR3 protein. D genes are given only for firm matches.

J: TRBJ2-7; V: TRBV27; D: TRBD2; CDR3: ASSPLAGVLY
J: TRBJ2-7; V: TRBV27; D: TRBD2; CDR3: ASSLWTGTSGAYEQY
J: TRBJ1-2; V: TRBV7-2; D: .; CDR3: ASSLSQGYGYT
J: TRBJ2-3; V: TRBV29-1; D: TRBD1; CDR3: LTDRGPSDTQY
J: TRBJ2-7; V: TRBV14; D: .; CDR3: ASSQTAGVWPYEQY
J: TRBJ2-2; V: TRBV7-2; D: TRBD2; CDR3: ASSLAGGSGGELF
J: TRBJ2-7; V: TRBV25-1; D: TRBD2; CDR3: ASSRGGRFGNEQY
J: TRBJ2-2; V: TRBV7-6; D: .; CDR3: ASSVLGGPTGELF
J: TRBJ2-7; V: TRBV7-8; D: TRBD2; CDR3: ASSSTSGNYEQY
J: TRBJ2-7; V: TRBV7-9; D: TRBD1; CDR3: ASSLAETGGGQY
J: TRBJ1-1; V: TRBV28; D: .; CDR3: ASRTGSTEAF
J: TRBJ2-2; V: TRBV14; D: TRBD1; CDR3: ASSQTPRTGPTGELF
J: TRBJ1-6; V: TRBV19; D: .; CDR3: ASRGHRSNSPLH
J: TRBJ2-7; V: TRBV19; D: TRBD1; CDR3: ASSMMDRGYYEQY
J: TRBJ2-2; V: TRBV7-8; D: TRBD2; CDR3: ASSYLISSGRLSTGELF
J: TRBJ2-1; V: TRBV7-9; D: TRBD2; CDR3: ASSLGTSGYYEEQF
J: TRBJ2-5; V: TRBV3-1/TRBV3-2; D: .; CDR3: ASSQYGAGRQETQY
J: TRBJ1-6; V: TRBV4-2; D: .; CDR3: ASSQERQGNSPLH
J: TRBJ1-4; V: TRBV28; D: .; CDR3: AIHGGLNEKLF
J: TRBJ2-6; V: TRBV18; D: TRBD2; CDR3: ASSPLPLAGASGANVLT
J: TRBJ1-1; V: TRBV7-2; D: .; CDR3: ASSLSGGGHNTEAF
J: TRBJ1-1; V: TRBV7-9; D: TRBD1; CDR3: ASSSKQGVGNTEAF